This T cell receptor beta chain was found in a study of blood T cell repertoires in COVID-19. Study-level background: From T cells, B-cell-depleted T cells, or PBMCs came the material, which was cDNA or gDNA.

The assay was immunoSEQ multiplex PCR, and TCRdb's table has in-frame clones only and misses some. The table shows roughly 390,000 clones, with more than 70% occurring only once. Germline assignment: CDR1 LGHNA and CDR2 YSLEER. This CDR3 is 16 amino acids long. With 0 bases removed from V and 4 bases from J, the gap between germline ends came to 15 bases. The clonotype comes from a woman aged 25 to 39 with COVID-19, enrolled during active disease. Material for sequencing was peripheral blood. The chain uses TRBV4-3 and TRBJ2-5; no clear D. In nucleotides, the CDR3 is TGCGCCAGCAGCCAAGATTTGCCGGGTAGATCAGAGACCCAGTACTTC. Translation: CASSQDLPGRSETQYF.